The 24 T cell receptor beta chains below all came from one sample that was sequenced in a study of sequential checkpoint blockade in melanoma. Here immunoSEQ multiplex PCR was the method, and the copy in TCRdb shows in-frame clones only, minus some. This table holds roughly 13,000 clones, 21% found once. Treatment described: randomized to nivolumab then ipilimumab (arm A) or the reverse (arm B). This sample comprised tumor tissue (inferred from file names), obtained from a patient given nivolumab and ipilimumab in sequence. The receptors were sampled from a human donor with melanoma.

The rearrangement joins TRBV19 to TRBJ1-5, with 8 bases matching TRBD1. CDR1 and CDR2 (germline): LNHDA, SQIVND (reference sequence). V trimming: 5 bases; J trimming: 4 bases; junction bases outside the gene matches: 4. The CDR3 is 14 amino acids. The CDR3 DNA reads TGTGCCAGTAGTCCCCGGGACAGGAATCAGCCCCAGCATTTT. This translates into CASSPRDRNQPQHF.

This clone was counted a few times. This sequence joins TRBV6-7 and TRBJ1-1; maybe TRBD1 (5 bases). TRBV6-7 is identified as an open reading frame with a role that is uncertain. V gave up 10 bases and J gave up 1 base, with 7 bases separating them. The CDR3 covers 11 residues. The CDR3 DNA reads as TGTGCCACAGGGAGGAACACTGAAGCTTTCTTT. Protein: CATGRNTEAFF.

This clone showed up many times. The gene calls are TRBV11-3 and TRBJ1-1, with D perhaps TRBD1 (6 bases). The CDR3 runs to 14 residues. Germline assignment: CDR1 SGHNT and CDR2 YENEEA. Trimming took off 6 bases at V and 5 bases at J, with 16 bases between the two ends. For the CDR3, the DNA is TGTGCCAGCAGTCACGACAGGACGGGAACTGAAGCTTTCTTT. Encoded protein: CASSHDRTGTEAFF.

This clone has at least ten counts. The rearrangement uses TRBV11-3 and TRBJ2-3; TRBD2 agrees at 12 bases. Germline V CDR1 and CDR2: SGHNT, YENEEA. This CDR3 has 17 residues. The V segment lost 8 bases and the J segment 4 bases; nucleotides outside the gene matches: 13. The CDR3 region is CASALEELAGGADTQYF. CDR3 sequence (DNA): TGTGCCAGCGCCCTGGAGGAGCTAGCGGGGGGGGCAGATACGCAGTATTTT. Full variable domain (remainder filled in from reference TRBV11-3 and TRBJ2-3): EAGVVQSPRYKIIEKKQPVAFWCNPISGHNTLYWYLQNLGQGPELLIRYENEEAVDDSQLPKDRFSAERLKGVDSTLKIQPAELGDSAVYLCASALEELAGGADTQYFGPGTRLTVL.

This clone was counted at least ten times. The rearrangement joins TRBV11-3 to TRBJ2-5; tentatively, D is TRBD2 (8 bases). With 4 bases removed from V and 5 bases from J, the gap between germline ends came to 20 bases. The germline CDR1 and CDR2 sequences are SGHNT and YENEEA. The CDR3 extends over 16 amino acids. The CDR3 nucleotides are TGTGCCAGCAGCTCCCGGGAGGGGGCGCATTCGGAGACCCAGTACTTC. Translated: CASSSREGAHSETQYF.

The V and J genes are TRBV18 and TRBJ1-1; D gene uncertain. CDR3 length: 13 residues. Germline values: CDR1 KGHSH, CDR2 LQKENI. Trimming took off 2 bases at V and 0 bases at J, with 4 bases between the two ends. The CDR3 bases are TGTGCCAGCTCACCAGACATGAACACTGAAGCTTTCTTT. This codes for CASSPDMNTEAFF.

The rearrangement links TRBV19 to TRBJ2-3; no clear D gene. CDR3 size: 14 residues. The V gene lost 3 bases and the J gene lost 2 bases, with 9 bases spanning the gap. Germline V gene sequence: CDR1 LNHDA, CDR2 SQIVND (reference sequence). This CDR3 is CASSMGGATDTQYF. The CDR3 nucleotides read TGTGCCAGTAGTATGGGTGGAGCCACAGATACGCAGTATTTT.

This clone appeared many times. V gene TRBV23-1 combines with J gene TRBJ1-5; weak D call: TRBD1 (6 bases). TRBV23-1 is assigned to the ORF class and has an uncertain function. V shed 6 bases and J shed 4 bases, with 10 bases lying between them. This CDR3 has 13 residues. The CDR3 protein is CASSFQGNQPQHF. Here the CDR3 DNA reads TGCGCCAGCAGCTTCCAGGGGAATCAGCCCCAGCATTTT.

J is TRBJ1-6 and V is TRBV6-8; D perhaps matches TRBD1 (5 bases). The V gene's germline CDR1 is MNHGY and CDR2 SAAAGT. The CDR3 is made up of 16 amino acids. V lost 4 bases to trimming and J lost 8 bases, with 18 bases between them. The CDR3 loop reads CASSLTVLVGDSPLHF. The CDR3 DNA is TGTGCCAGCAGTTTGACAGTTCTAGTGGGGGATTCACCCCTCCACTTT.

The chain employs TRBV5-1 and TRBJ2-7, with 7 bases fitting TRBD1. Germline V CDR1 and CDR2: SGHRS, YFSETQ. The length of the CDR3 is 14 residues. The V segment lost 4 bases and the J segment 2 bases; nucleotides outside the gene matches: 6. CDR3 nucleotides: TGCGCCAGCAGCCTCAGGGGGACCACCTACGAGCAGTACTTC. Its translation: CASSLRGTTYEQYF.

The chain carries TRBV6-8 and TRBJ2-1; 8 bases align to TRBD2. Germline CDR1 and CDR2: MNHGY and SAAAGT. With V trimmed by 3 bases and J by 7 bases, 11 bases remained unmatched. The CDR3 runs 16 residues. The CDR3 region is CASSYTSGTSRNEQFF. The DNA of the CDR3 is TGTGCCAGCAGTTATACATCCGGGACTAGTAGGAATGAGCAGTTCTTC.

This clone was recorded many times. V usage is TRBV7-5 and J usage is TRBJ2-5; the table names TRBD1, a call not compared with the DNA. TRBV7-5 constitutes a pseudogene. The CDR3 totals 14 residues. The CDR3 sequence is CASSWGQRQETQYF. The CDR3, as DNA: TGTGCCAGCAGCTGGGGGCAGCGACAAGAGACCCAGTACTTC.

This clone was detected only a few times. The chain combines TRBV11-3 with TRBJ2-7; a weak D match, TRBD1 (6 bases). The CDR3 has 17 residues. CDR1 SGHNT and CDR2 YENEEA come from the germline V gene. Trimming removed 7 bases from V and 0 bases from J, with 22 bases in between. The CDR3, as DNA: TGTGCCAGCAACATTCTAACAGGGTCGGGCTACTCCTACGAGCAGTACTTC. It codes for CASNILTGSGYSYEQYF.

The table lists this clone with a few counts. This chain uses TRBV30 with TRBJ2-1; 8 nucleotides agree with TRBD2. The V gene end was trimmed by 2 bases and the J gene end by 4 bases; junction bases not matched to a gene: 4. Germline loops: CDR1 GTSNPN, CDR2 SVGIG (reference sequence). This CDR3 has 14 amino acids. Here the CDR3 reads CAWSLPGGYNEQFF. The DNA of the CDR3 is TGTGCCTGGAGTTTGCCGGGAGGGTACAATGAGCAGTTCTTC.

The J gene is TRBJ2-7, the V gene TRBV28, with a tentative D call TRBD2 (5 bases). The germline CDR1 and CDR2 sequences are MDHEN and SYDVKM. V was pared by 5 bases and J by 2 bases, with 13 bases between. This CDR3 is built from 14 residues. CDR3 coding DNA: TGTGCCAGCAGTCCTTGGAGGCCGACCTACGAGCAGTACTTC. As protein: CASSPWRPTYEQYF. The full variable domain, with the rest looked up from reference TRBV28 and TRBJ2-7, is DVKVTQSSRYLVKRTGEKVFLECVQDMDHENMFWYRQDPGLGLRLIYFSYDVKMKEKGDIPEGYSVSREKKERFSLILESASTNQTSMYLCASSPWRPTYEQYFGPGTRLTVT.

In regard to this clone: At one boundary the junction diverges from the germline segment, which might be a read error. The V call is TRBV11-3, the J call TRBJ1-1; D gene ambiguous. This CDR3 is 17 amino acids long. Germline V gene sequence: CDR1 SGHNT, CDR2 YENEEA. As DNA, the CDR3 is TGTGCCAGCAGCTTAGATCGGGTCGGTTTTGTGAAAACTGAAGCTTTCTTT. This translates into CASSLDRVGFVKTEAFF.

This clone is labeled medium-sized. The chain links TRBV6-8 to TRBJ1-4; the D is unclear. Germline V gene lookup returns CDR1 MNHGY and CDR2 SAAAGT. This CDR3 is built from 15 residues. The V and J ends lost 5 bases and 7 bases respectively, with 17 bases between them. The CDR3 loop is CASSLYSLRGEKLFF. CDR3 sequence (DNA): TGTGCCAGCAGTCTATACTCGTTGCGTGGTGAAAAACTGTTTTTT.

The V gene is TRBV6-8, the J gene TRBJ2-3; TRBD1 aligns across 8 bases. Looked up from germline, CDR1 is MNHGY and CDR2 is SAAAGT. The CDR3 consists of 17 residues. After removal of 5 bases from V and 2 bases from J, the junction contained 12 bases not matched to a gene. CDR3 sequence (DNA): TGTGCCAGCAGTCCTCTGCTTCGACAGGGGACCACAGATACGCAGTATTTT. As protein: CASSPLLRQGTTDTQYF.

The chain uses TRBV6-8 and TRBJ1-2; possibly TRBD1 for D (6 bases). The CDR3 length is 14 residues. The V end lost 5 bases, the J end lost 2 bases, and 12 bases lay between the germline ends. CDR1 is MNHGY and CDR2 is SAAAGT in the germline V gene. CDR3 coding DNA: TGTGCCAGCAGTCACGACAGGAAGAACTATGGCTACACCTTC. Translating it yields CASSHDRKNYGYTF.

The CDR3 loop reads CASSIPGAKYNEQFF. CDR3 DNA: TGTGCCAGTAGTATCCCGGGGGCTAAATACAATGAGCAGTTCTTC. The chain uses TRBV19 and TRBJ2-1; possibly TRBD1 or TRBD2 for D (6 bases each). The CDR3 loop spans 15 amino acids. Germline values: CDR1 LNHDA, CDR2 SQIVND (reference sequence). V was cut by 3 bases and J by 4 bases, with 13 bases left in between.

This chain uses TRBV11-3 with TRBJ2-3; D tentatively fits TRBD1 or TRBD2 (5 bases each). Germline V gene data show CDR1 as SGHNT and CDR2 as YENEEA. The CDR3 covers 16 residues. Between the trimmed V and J ends, which lost 1 base and 4 bases, there was a span of 15 bases. In DNA, the CDR3 is TGTGCCAGCAGCTTAGTTCTCGGGCTGGGGGCAGATACGCAGTATTTT. Its translation is CASSLVLGLGADTQYF.

This clone showed up just a few times. The chain couples TRBV4-1 to TRBJ2-6; D not resolved. Trimming stripped 0 bases from V and 0 bases from J, with 9 bases between. Germline values: CDR1 MGHRA, CDR2 YSYEKL. CDR3 size: 17 residues. Written as DNA, the CDR3 is TGCGCCAGCAGCCAAGAGAGTGCCAACTCTGGGGCCAACGTCCTGACTTTC. Residues: CASSQESANSGANVLTF.

This chain's CDR3 is CASSPADRVYEQYF. The DNA of the CDR3 is TGTGCCAGTAGTCCTGCGGACAGGGTCTACGAGCAGTACTTC. The chain combines TRBV19 with TRBJ2-7, with 8 nucleotides matching TRBD1. Trimming at V came to 5 bases and at J to 3 bases, leaving 6 bases not matched to a gene. There are 14 residues in the CDR3. Germline assignment: CDR1 LNHDA and CDR2 SQIVND (reference sequence). Variable domain in full (rest from reference TRBV19 and TRBJ2-7): DGGITQSPKYLFRKEGQNVTLSCEQNLNHDAMYWYRQDPGQGLRLIYYSQIVNDFQKGDIAEGYSVSREKKESFPLTVTSAQKNPTAFYLCASSPADRVYEQYFGPGTRLTVT.

V gene TRBV6-8 combines with J gene TRBJ2-5; perhaps TRBD1 as D (6 bases). V gave up 8 bases and J gave up 1 base, with 14 bases separating them. The CDR3 extends over 14 amino acids. Germline V gene data show CDR1 as MNHGY and CDR2 as SAAAGT. The CDR3 protein is CASQGTGSQETQYF. CDR3 coding DNA: TGTGCCAGCCAAGGAACAGGGTCCCAAGAGACCCAGTACTTC.